A single sample gave rise to the 7 T cell receptor beta chains below, sequenced in a study of cytomegalovirus exposure and HLA in healthy donors. Primers for the PCR totalled 60 Vbeta and 13 Jbeta. Data came from immunoSEQ multiplex PCR; TCRdb stores just in-frame clones and leaves some out. The sample yields roughly 100,000 clones, 60% to 85% seen once. What was sequenced was PBMCs. The receptors originated from a man aged 40-55 years in good health and CMV-seronegative.

The chain is built from TRBV2 and TRBJ1-4; D unresolved. This CDR3 comprises 10 residues. The germline CDR1 and CDR2 sequences are SNHLY and FYNNEI. The V gene lost 10 bases and the J gene lost 14 bases, with 14 bases spanning the gap. The CDR3 nucleotides are TGTGCCACCAGAAGGGAGCGTCTGTTTTTT. It codes for CATRRERLFF.

V and J are TRBV7-2 and TRBJ2-1, with a tentative D call TRBD2 (6 bases). Germline CDR1 is SGHTA and CDR2 is FQGNSA. The CDR3 loop spans 14 amino acids. Trimming stripped 1 base from V and 5 bases from J, with 9 bases between. CDR3 residues: CASSLGRGHNEQFF. As DNA, the CDR3 is TGTGCCAGCAGCTTAGGGCGGGGACACAATGAGCAGTTCTTC.

This clone has just a few counts. The gene calls are TRBV19 and TRBJ2-1, with D perhaps matching TRBD2 (6 bases). The germline gives CDR1 LNHDA, CDR2 SQIVND (reference sequence). The V and J ends lost 5 bases and 0 bases respectively, with 14 bases between them. CDR3 size: 16 residues. In nucleotides, the CDR3 is TGTGCCAGTAGTTCCCGGGAGCGAGCCTCCTACAATGAGCAGTTCTTC. This translates into CASSSRERASYNEQFF.

The genes are TRBV6-5 and TRBJ2-7; D gene unclear. Between the trimmed V and J ends, which lost 6 bases and 4 bases, there was a span of 19 bases. Looked up from germline, CDR1 is MNHEY and CDR2 is SVGAGI. The CDR3 is 15 amino acids. CDR3 sequence (DNA): TGTGCCAGCAGCCGACCGACTTCGAAACGTTACGAGCAGTACTTC. Protein sequence: CASSRPTSKRYEQYF.

The J gene is TRBJ1-6, the V gene TRBV27; 10 bases fit TRBD1. Germline CDR1 and CDR2: MNHEY and SMNVEV (reference sequence). The CDR3 extends over 15 amino acids. The junction had 11 bases not matched to a gene; V was cut back by 3 bases and J by 15 bases. CDR3 residues: CASSFGTGVERHLHF. The CDR3 DNA reads as TGTGCCAGCAGTTTCGGGACAGGGGTAGAACGTCACCTCCACTTT.

This chain links TRBV7-3 with TRBJ2-2; weak D call: TRBD2 (5 bases). Trimming removed 4 bases from V and 3 bases from J, with 9 bases in between. The CDR3 is 14 amino acids. In germline, CDR1 is SGHTA, CDR2 FQGTGA. The chain's CDR3 is CASSSDYYTGELFF. The CDR3 bases are TGTGCCAGCAGCTCAGACTATTACACCGGGGAGCTGTTTTTT.

CDR3 residues: CSVSGVTSGNTIYF. DNA of the CDR3: TGCAGCGTCTCGGGGGTTACCTCTGGAAACACCATATATTTT. The chain joins TRBV29-1 to TRBJ1-3, with a possible D match to TRBD1 (5 bases). V lost 6 bases to trimming and J lost 0 bases, with 12 bases between them. Germline V gene data show CDR1 as SQVTM and CDR2 as ANQGSEA. The CDR3 length is 14 residues.